These T cell receptor beta chains were read from a single sample in a study of brain metastases from non-small cell lung cancer. Some clones are missing from TCRdb's copy, which holds only in-frame ones; the method was immunoSEQ multiplex PCR. The sample holds 15,000 or so clones, around four fifths seen once. The sample consisted of primary lung tumor tissue. The receptors derive from a donor at least 40 years old with non-small cell lung cancer. Each CDR3 is given with its conserved first and last residue. A D gene is named only where the DNA matches it firmly. For some rows the clone size is stated as once, few or many, or as a class when expanded; others skip it.

v_call,d_call,j_call,cdr3_length,clone_size,cdr3_nt,cdr3_aa
TRBV2,-,TRBJ1-5,15,few,TGTGCCAGCAGTATTGGACAGCTTAGCAATCAGCCCCAGCATTTT,CASSIGQLSNQPQHF
TRBV7-3,-,TRBJ1-2,15,medium-sized,TGTGCCAGCAGCTCTAACCCTCGGGGTATAGATGGCTACACCTTC,CASSSNPRGIDGYTF
TRBV19,TRBD1,TRBJ1-2,14,-,TGTGCCAGTAGTCCCCGACAGGGGGCGAAGGGCTACACCTTC,CASSPRQGAKGYTF
TRBV4-1,-,TRBJ1-6,14,-,TGCGCCAGCAGCCAAGGAGAGGATAATTCACCCCTCCACTTT,CASSQGEDNSPLHF
TRBV11-2,TRBD1,TRBJ2-7,13,-,TGTGCCAGCAGCCCCGACAGGGAGAACGAGCAGTACTTC,CASSPDRENEQYF
TRBV5-4,TRBD1,TRBJ1-4,14,-,TGTGCCAGCAGCTTCAGGGGGCCTGGTGAAAAACTGTTTTTT,CASSFRGPGEKLFF
TRBV6-6,TRBD1,TRBJ2-6,16,medium-sized,TGTGCCAGCAGTCGACAGGGTGGGTCTGGGGCCAACGTCCTGACTTTC,CASSRQGGSGANVLTF
TRBV5-1,-,TRBJ1-4,14,-,TGCGCCAGCAGCTTAGGGTCAACTAATGAAAAACTGTTTTTT,CASSLGSTNEKLFF
TRBV14,-,TRBJ1-1,13,-,TGTGCCAGCAGCCCGGCCGGCCCTGGGAGAGCTTTCTTT,CASSPAGPGRAFF
TRBV24-1,-,TRBJ1-1,13,medium-sized,TGTGCCACCAACTCCACAGCGAACACTGAAGCTTTCTTT,CATNSTANTEAFF
TRBV19,-,TRBJ1-6,13,-,TGTGCCAGTAGTAACAGGGTCAATTTACCCCTCCACTTT,CASSNRVNLPLHF
TRBV6-2/TRBV6-3,TRBD1,TRBJ1-1,14,-,TGTGCCAGCAGTCTACAGGGGGCGGCCACTGAAGCTTTCTTT,CASSLQGAATEAFF
TRBV4-2,-,TRBJ1-1,15,-,TGTGCCAGCAGCCAAGAGTATGGGGCGAACACTGAAGCTTTCTTT,CASSQEYGANTEAFF
TRBV5-4,-,TRBJ1-1,14,-,TGTGCCAGCAGCGCAGTGGGGGGCTACACTGAAGCTTTCTTT,CASSAVGGYTEAFF
TRBV2,-,TRBJ2-2,13,once,TGTGCCAGCAAGAAAACTAACACCGGGGAGCTGTTTTTT,CASKKTNTGELFF
TRBV7-2,-,TRBJ1-1,15,-,TGTGCCAGCAGCTTCTACTCGACCGATAACACTGAAGCTTTCTTT,CASSFYSTDNTEAFF
TRBV24-1,-,TRBJ1-2,12,-,TGTGCCACCAGTGATTCCAACTATGGCTACACCTTC,CATSDSNYGYTF
TRBV19,TRBD1,TRBJ1-2,14,-,TGTGCCAGTACCACGACAGGGTTCGCCTATGGCTACACCTTC,CASTTTGFAYGYTF
TRBV2,TRBD2,TRBJ2-1,14,-,TGTGCCAGCAGTGATAGCGTGGGGAGGGCTGAGCAGTTCTTC,CASSDSVGRAEQFF
TRBV5-4,TRBD1,TRBJ2-5,14,-,TGTGCCAGCAGTCTGGGACAGACGAAAGAGACCCAGTACTTC,CASSLGQTKETQYF
TRBV3-1/TRBV3-2,-,TRBJ1-1,14,-,TGTGCCAGCGGCCCCAACAGGGCGAACACTGAAGCTTTCTTT,CASGPNRANTEAFF
TRBV7-6,-,TRBJ1-1,13,-,TGTGCCAGCAGCCCTTATGACAGTCCCGAAGCTTTCTTT,CASSPYDSPEAFF
TRBV19,-,TRBJ1-5,15,-,TGTGCCAGTAGTATCGACGCCAGGGAGCGTCAGCCCCAGCATTTT,CASSIDARERQPQHF
TRBV7-2,TRBD2,TRBJ2-7,15,-,TGTGCCAGCAGCCGGGGGGGTGATGGCCGCTACGAGCAGTACTTC,CASSRGGDGRYEQYF
TRBV2,-,TRBJ1-2,13,-,TGTGCCAGCAGTGTTCAAGCCGCCTATGGCTACACCTTC,CASSVQAAYGYTF
TRBV19,-,TRBJ2-1,14,-,TGTGCCAGTACTGGGAGGGGGACTACAGGTGAGCAGTTCTTC,CASTGRGTTGEQFF
TRBV19,TRBD1,TRBJ2-6,18,-,TGTGCCAGTAGTACGATCGGACAGGGGAGATATGGGGCCAACGTCCTGACTTTC,CASSTIGQGRYGANVLTF
TRBV10-2,TRBD1,TRBJ1-6,13,-,TGCGCCAGCAATGGACAGGTGAATTCACCCCTCCACTTT,CASNGQVNSPLHF
TRBV6-5,-,TRBJ2-7,15,-,TGTGCCAGCAGTTACTCGAGAGCAGGCGAATACGAGCAGTACTTC,CASSYSRAGEYEQYF
TRBV19,-,TRBJ1-2,15,-,TGTGCCAGTACCCCCCCAGGCAGGGCGAACTATGGCTACACCTTC,CASTPPGRANYGYTF
TRBV6-5,-,TRBJ1-1,11,once,TGTGCCAGCCAACTAGCGACTGAAGCTTTCTTT,CASQLATEAFF
TRBV6-6,-,TRBJ1-2,15,-,TGTGCCAGCACCAAGGACCGGTCCCTGGGTGGCGGCTACACCTTC,CASTKDRSLGGGYTF
TRBV7-3,-,TRBJ2-3,15,-,TGTGCCAGCAGCTTAGAAGGGATCGACACAGATACGCAGTATTTT,CASSLEGIDTDTQYF
TRBV4-3,-,TRBJ2-7,15,-,TGCGCCAGCAGCCAAGGGACAGCTTCTTCCTACGAGCAGTACTTC,CASSQGTASSYEQYF
TRBV5-5,-,TRBJ1-3,14,-,TGTGCCAGCAGCTTAGGGGGCTCTGGAAACACCATATATTTT,CASSLGGSGNTIYF
TRBV5-1,-,TRBJ2-5,14,-,TGCGCCAGCAGACAAAACCAACCACAAGAGACCCAGTACTTC,CASRQNQPQETQYF
TRBV19,-,TRBJ1-3,15,once,TGTGCCAGCACAATGGGGTCGGTCTCTGGAAACACCATATATTTT,CASTMGSVSGNTIYF
TRBV15,-,TRBJ1-1,14,-,TGTGCCACCAGCTCCAGAGGGGTGAACACTGAAGCTTTCTTT,CATSSRGVNTEAFF
TRBV2,TRBD1,TRBJ1-2,14,-,TGTGCCAGCAGTGGAGCCGGGACAGGGAATGGCTACACCTTC,CASSGAGTGNGYTF
TRBV4-1,-,TRBJ2-7,15,-,TGCGCCAGCAGCCCCCATCCCTTATGGGGTTACGAGCAGTACTTC,CASSPHPLWGYEQYF
TRBV14,-,TRBJ1-3,14,-,TGTGCCAGCACAGGGCAGAGCTCTGGAAACACCATATATTTT,CASTGQSSGNTIYF
TRBV4-1,-,TRBJ1-2,15,-,TGCGCCAGCAGCCAAGATGGGACCCGGCACACGGGCTACATCTTC,CASSQDGTRHTGYIF
TRBV5-5,-,TRBJ2-1,14,once,TGTGCCAGCAGCTCCCAGGGAGGTTTCAATGAGCAGTTCTTC,CASSSQGGFNEQFF
TRBV5-6,TRBD1,TRBJ2-1,16,-,TGTGCCAGCAGCTTGGTTTGGACAGGGGAAGGTAATGAGCAGTTCTTC,CASSLVWTGEGNEQFF
TRBV18,-,TRBJ1-2,12,once,TGTGCCAGCTCCCCGAAGGGATACGGCTACACCTTC,CASSPKGYGYTF
TRBV15,-,TRBJ1-2,16,-,TGTGCCACCAGCAGAGGTATAGGGGGACCTAACTATGGCTACACCTTC,CATSRGIGGPNYGYTF
TRBV30,-,TRBJ2-7,12,-,TGTGCCTGGAGATTAGACACCTACGAGCAGTACTTC,CAWRLDTYEQYF
TRBV30,-,TRBJ1-2,13,-,TGTGCCTGGAGCCAAGGAGGGTTTTATGGCTACACCTTC,CAWSQGGFYGYTF
TRBV2,-,TRBJ1-1,13,-,TGTGCCAGCAGTGATGGGATGAACACTGAAGCTTTCTTT,CASSDGMNTEAFF
TRBV29-1,-,TRBJ1-4,12,-,TGCAGCGTTACAGTTACTAATGAAAAACTGTTTTTT,CSVTVTNEKLFF
TRBV2,TRBD1,TRBJ1-1,12,-,TGTGCCAGCTCGAATTGGGACAGCGAAGCTTTCTTT,CASSNWDSEAFF
TRBV19,TRBD1,TRBJ1-5,13,-,TGTGCCAGTCGGGACAGGGAAGGGCAGCCCCAGCATTTT,CASRDREGQPQHF
TRBV5-1,TRBD2,TRBJ2-7,13,-,TGCGCCAGCTTCAACACTGGGGGGGTCGAGCAGTACTTC,CASFNTGGVEQYF
TRBV7-6,-,TRBJ2-6,16,-,TGTGCCAGCAGCTTAGCGCTAAGGTCCGGGGCCAACGTCCTGACTTTC,CASSLALRSGANVLTF
TRBV11-3,TRBD1,TRBJ2-2,16,-,TGTGCCAGCAGCTCCGAGACAGGGGGGTACACCGGGGAGCTGTTTTTT,CASSSETGGYTGELFF
TRBV19,TRBD1,TRBJ1-2,17,-,TGTGCCAGTAGTATAGATCAGGTGGCAGGGGGCATCTATGGCTACACCTTC,CASSIDQVAGGIYGYTF
TRBV2,-,TRBJ1-1,14,once,TGTGCCAGCAGTGAATATTTGGGGGCGGATGAAGCTTTCTTT,CASSEYLGADEAFF